This T cell receptor (beta chain) emerged from a study of early T cells in non-severe SARS-CoV-2 infection (TCRdb year 2021). About the full investigation: Because TCR sequencing relied on bulk RNA taken from unsorted whole blood, pairing of alpha and beta chains was not possible. Study-wide conclusions, independent of this receptor: VDJdb matching was skewed toward anti-spike CD8 responses and likely underestimated virus-specific expansions by missing private and CD4 specificities.

CDR1 and CDR2, looked up from the germline V gene, are MGHRA and YSYEKL. The germline ends are 20 bases apart after V is trimmed by 1 base and J by 4 bases. Reading from cysteine to phenylalanine, the CDR3 counts 17 amino acids. Of the read, only the CDR3 DNA is kept; its 51 bases are in frame from base 1. The library was built by means of 5' RACE. Instrument used: NextSeq 500. The TCR library protocol attached unique molecular identifiers to individual cDNA molecules to correct for sequencing error and PCR bias. TCR alpha and beta chains were both sequenced, and the abundances of alpha and beta sequences in each sample were closely correlated with each other. The original methods were these. V gene, J gene and CDR3 annotation of TCR sequences was performed with Decombinator V4. TCRs were defined as expanded if a significant change between any two time points was detected under a Poisson model with p below 0.0001. Abundances of TCRs were expressed as counts per million after normalisation to the total number of TCRs sequenced in each sample. MAIT TCRs were defined by TRAV1-2 paired with TRAJ12, TRAJ20 or TRAJ33, and iNKT TCRs by TRAV10 paired with TRAJ18. VDJdb, accessed on 1 November 2021, was searched for TCRs annotated for CMV, EBV and SARS-CoV-2, and TCRs annotated for more than one antigen were excluded. TCRdb trimmed public reads at Q25 via fastp, called clones via MiXCR and kept in-frame beta chains. Every CDR3 protein is listed once, alongside the most common genes and DNA of its rows. What appears here as the V and J calls and clone size reflects TCRdb's work, not the paper's. The sample table holds roughly 38,000 distinct CDR3 sequences, of which about 5.6% were seen once. Of the sample, 7.6% falls within the top ten clones.

A case-control design nested within a healthcare worker cohort in London, UK, was used, with weekly nasopharyngeal swab PCR tests and blood sampling performed. Healthcare workers were recruited between 23 and 31 March 2020, during the week of the UK lockdown, and were followed weekly for up to about 16 weeks. This clonotype was seen many times. What this receptor recognizes is not known. The record has no base qualities; no much larger clone is one base away. The receptor chain draws on TRBV4-1 and TRBJ2-7; the D segment could be TRBD1, given 5 matching bases. This receptor was identified in an adult who was a healthcare worker with PCR-confirmed SARS-CoV-2 infection or an uninfected control (not recorded which). Sequencing was carried out using whole blood. The nucleotides are TGCGCCAGCAGCCAAGCTCTAAGGGGCAGGGAATGGTACGAGCAGTACTTC. This codes for CASSQALRGREWYEQYF.